This T cell receptor beta chain originates from a study of T cell responses to AZD1222 COVID-19 vaccine. Findings and caveats of the study: Dominant at 160-218 and 743-854, vaccine-associated CD4 TCRs also spanned spike. No day 14 peak samples; only post-peak repertoires were characterized. Reportedly, nearly half of unique spike TCRs recognized epitopes outside B.1.351/B.1.1.7 mutations.

Only in-frame clones appear in the TCRdb table, and some are missing; sequencing was by immunoSEQ multiplex PCR. The repertoire holds 160,000 or so clones, with about 92% as singletons. CDR1 is SGHTS, CDR2 YDEGEE, per germline. J lost 2 bases, V lost 5 bases, and 10 bases had no gene match. The CDR3 has 16 amino acids. Notes on this clone: Its antigen is not known.

The TCR was taken from an adult in good health. The rearrangement uses TRBV5-8 and TRBJ1-5; TRBD1 matches at 7 bases. The sample in question was peripheral blood, obtained on day 0 of MenACWY control vaccination. The CDR3 loop reads CASSTGQWYGNQPQHF. The CDR3 bases are TGTGCCAGCAGTACGGGACAGTGGTATGGCAATCAGCCCCAGCATTTT.